Listed here are 15 T cell receptor beta chains from one sample, sequenced in a study of blood T cell repertoires in COVID-19. Here immunoSEQ multiplex PCR was the method, and the copy in TCRdb shows in-frame clones only, minus some. The sample shows about 220,000 clones, 86% of them seen only once. The sample consisted of peripheral blood. The source is a man aged 25 to 40 who had recovered from COVID-19.

The chain recombines TRBV6-5 with TRBJ1-2, with TRBD1 matching 8 bases. After removal of 6 bases from V and 2 bases from J, the junction contained 8 bases not matched to a gene. The CDR3 has 15 amino acids. In germline, CDR1 is MNHEY, CDR2 SVGAGI. CDR3 residues: CASRRARTGNYGYTF. The CDR3 coding sequence is TGTGCCAGCAGGCGGGCCCGGACAGGGAACTATGGCTACACCTTC.

The genes are TRBV28 and TRBJ1-2, with D uncertain. This CDR3 has 16 amino acids. Germline V gene lookup returns CDR1 MDHEN and CDR2 SYDVKM. With 5 bases removed from V and 5 bases from J, the gap between germline ends came to 21 bases. The CDR3 here is CASSLSGLAGSYGYTF. In DNA form, the CDR3 reads TGTGCCAGCAGTCTATCCGGACTGGCAGGCAGTTATGGCTACACCTTC.

This rearrangement joins TRBV12-3 or TRBV12-4 to TRBJ1-1; weak D call: TRBD1 (5 bases). CDR3 length equals 13 residues. The V gene lost 4 bases and the J gene lost 11 bases, with 17 bases spanning the gap. This CDR3 is CASSSLGLLSAFF. The CDR3 DNA follows: TGTGCCAGCAGTTCATTGGGACTCCTGAGTGCTTTCTTT.

The V call is TRBV11-2, the J call TRBJ2-3; 7 bases are shared with TRBD2. Trimming took 3 bases from V and 6 from J; bases not matched to a gene: 12. There are 16 residues in the CDR3. CDR1 is SGHAT, CDR2 FQNNGV, per germline. CDR3 nucleotides: TGTGCCAGCAGCTTTTCTAGCGGACAATCTAGCGATACGCAGTATTTT. Residues: CASSFSSGQSSDTQYF. The variable domain in full, with the rest retrieved from reference TRBV11-2 and TRBJ2-3, is EAGVAQSPRYKIIEKRQSVAFWCNPISGHATLYWYQQILGQGPKLLIQFQNNGVVDDSQLPKDRFSAERLKGVDSTLKIQPAKLEDSAVYLCASSFSSGQSSDTQYFGPGTRLTVL.

The chain has TRBV10-2 and TRBJ2-3; 7 bases map to TRBD2. Unmatched junction bases numbered 8, after V lost 9 bases and J lost 2 bases. The CDR3 extends over 14 amino acids. Germline V gene data show CDR1 as WSHSY and CDR2 as SAAADI. DNA for the CDR3: TGCGCCAGTGGGGGGGGACCAGACACAGATACGCAGTATTTT. It is translated as CASGGGPDTDTQYF.

The V gene is TRBV6-5, the J gene TRBJ2-5; D is possibly TRBD2 (5 bases). Germline loops: CDR1 MNHEY, CDR2 SVGAGI. V lost 0 bases and J 4 bases, leaving 12 bases between the germline ends. This CDR3 comprises 15 residues. The CDR3: CASSYSGQAGETQYF. The CDR3, as DNA: TGTGCCAGCAGTTACTCTGGTCAGGCGGGAGAGACCCAGTACTTC.

V usage is TRBV7-2 and J usage is TRBJ2-5, with D tentatively TRBD1 (6 bases). V was trimmed by 5 bases and J by 5 bases, leaving 12 bases between them. CDR1 and CDR2 (germline): SGHTA, FQGNSA. The CDR3 is 13 residues long. The CDR3 spells CASSPGEGETQYF. CDR3 in DNA: TGTGCCAGCAGCCCAGGGGAAGGGGAGACCCAGTACTTC.

In DNA form, the CDR3 reads TGTGCCACCAGTGATTTGACAGGGGGCACCGGGGAGCTGTTTTTT. The encoded protein is CATSDLTGGTGELFF. The chain couples TRBV24-1 to TRBJ2-2; 8 positions agree with TRBD1. CDR3 size: 15 residues. From germline, CDR1 is KGHDR and CDR2 SFDVKD. With 0 bases clipped from V and 4 bases from J, the junction kept 0 bases outside the gene matches.

The V gene is TRBV19, the J gene TRBJ1-1; a weak D match, TRBD1 (6 bases). The CDR3 loop spans 13 amino acids. The V gene's germline CDR1 is LNHDA and CDR2 SQIVND (reference sequence). The V end was cut by 5 bases, the J end by 10 bases, with 17 bases between. The CDR3 bases are TGTGCCAGTAGTCCGGACAGACTTGGCAGAGCTTTCTTT. It translates to CASSPDRLGRAFF.

CDR3 sequence (DNA): TGCAGTGCTAGTACTCCTTATGCAACTAATGAAAAACTGTTTTTT. Protein sequence: CSASTPYATNEKLFF. The gene calls are TRBV20-1 and TRBJ1-4; D gene uncertain. Trimming took 3 bases from V and 0 from J, leaving 11 bases between them. This CDR3 is built from 15 residues. Germline V CDR1 and CDR2: DFQATT, SNEGSKA (reference sequence).

The J gene is TRBJ1-1, the V gene TRBV7-6; no clear D gene. In germline, CDR1 is SGHVS, CDR2 FNYEAQ. The CDR3 contains 12 residues. Between the trimmed V and J ends, which lost 3 bases and 8 bases, there was a span of 10 bases. CDR3 sequence: CASSFLPGEAFF. CDR3 coding DNA: TGTGCCAGCAGCTTCTTACCGGGGGAAGCTTTCTTT.

The chain joins TRBV29-1 to TRBJ2-1; TRBD1 might be the D (6 bases). CDR1 and CDR2 from the germline V gene are SQVTM and ANQGSEA. Trimming took off 6 bases at V and 0 bases at J, with 9 bases between the two ends. The CDR3 contains 13 residues. This CDR3 is CSVRGNSYNEQFF. As DNA, the CDR3 is TGCAGCGTAAGGGGGAACTCCTACAATGAGCAGTTCTTC.

CDR3 nucleotides: TGTGCCAGCAGTTTATCTCTGGACAGGGGGTATTTT. Protein sequence: CASSLSLDRGYF. This chain joins TRBV12-3 or TRBV12-4 and TRBJ2-3; 9 nucleotides align to TRBD1. The junction had 5 bases not matched to a gene; V was cut back by 2 bases and J by 14 bases. This CDR3 has 12 residues.

This chain joins TRBV2 and TRBJ2-3; 7 bases agree with TRBD2. CDR3 size: 14 residues. Germline CDR1 reads SNHLY; CDR2 reads FYNNEI. J gave up 3 bases and V 3 bases, and 3 bases lay outside the gene matches. This CDR3 is CASSDQRETDTQYF. The DNA for the CDR3 is TGTGCCAGCAGTGACCAGCGGGAAACAGATACGCAGTATTTT.

The chain recombines TRBV3-1 (or the pseudogene TRBV3-2) with TRBJ2-3; tentative D call: TRBD2 (6 bases). There are 16 residues in the CDR3. Germline CDR1 is LGHDT and CDR2 is YNNKEL (reference sequence). Trimming pared 0 bases from V and 2 bases from J, leaving 12 bases between. The CDR3 reads CASSQDSRGYTDTQYF. The CDR3 nucleotides are TGTGCCAGCAGCCAAGATAGCCGGGGGTACACAGATACGCAGTATTTT.